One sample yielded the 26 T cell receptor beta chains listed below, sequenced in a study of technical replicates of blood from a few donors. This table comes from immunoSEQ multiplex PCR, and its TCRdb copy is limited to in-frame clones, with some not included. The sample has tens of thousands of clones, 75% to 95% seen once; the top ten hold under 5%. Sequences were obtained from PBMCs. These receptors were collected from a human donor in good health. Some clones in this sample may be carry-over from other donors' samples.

Here the CDR3 reads CASSPDRVAYEQYF. CDR3 nucleotides: TGTGCCAGCAGCCCTGACAGGGTAGCCTACGAGCAGTACTTC. The chain is built from TRBV6-5 and TRBJ2-7, with TRBD1 matching 7 bases. The J segment lost 2 bases and the V segment lost 6 bases, leaving 7 bases of the junction unmatched. CDR3 length: 14 residues. Germline loops: CDR1 MNHEY, CDR2 SVGAGI.

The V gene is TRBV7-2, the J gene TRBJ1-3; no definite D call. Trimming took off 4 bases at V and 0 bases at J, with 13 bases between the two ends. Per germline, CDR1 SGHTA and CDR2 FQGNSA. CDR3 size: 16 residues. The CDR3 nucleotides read TGTGCCAGCAGCTCGCAAACGGTCTTCTCTGGAAACACCATATATTTT. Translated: CASSSQTVFSGNTIYF.

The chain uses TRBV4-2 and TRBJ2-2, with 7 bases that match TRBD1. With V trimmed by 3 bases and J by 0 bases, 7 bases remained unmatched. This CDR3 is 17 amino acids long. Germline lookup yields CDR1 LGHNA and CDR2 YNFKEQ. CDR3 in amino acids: CASSQDTGVPNTGELFF. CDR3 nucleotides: TGTGCCAGCAGCCAGGACACAGGGGTCCCGAACACCGGGGAGCTGTTTTTT.

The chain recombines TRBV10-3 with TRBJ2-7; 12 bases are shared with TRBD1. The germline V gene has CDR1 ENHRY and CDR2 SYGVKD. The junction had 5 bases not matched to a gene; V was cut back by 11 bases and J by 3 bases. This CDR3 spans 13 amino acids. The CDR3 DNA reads TGTGCCGCGGGGACAGGGGGCTTCTACGAGCAGTACTTC. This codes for CAAGTGGFYEQYF.

The CDR3 loop reads CASSLALTGGQGYTF. CDR3 nucleotide sequence: TGCGCCAGCAGCTTGGCCTTAACAGGGGGCCAGGGCTACACCTTC. V gene TRBV5-1 combines with J gene TRBJ1-2, with 9 bases lining up with TRBD1. Trimming took 0 bases from V and 8 from J; bases not matched to a gene: 8. This CDR3 comprises 15 residues. Germline V CDR1 and CDR2: SGHRS, YFSETQ.

CDR3 protein: CASSGSSYNEQFF. The CDR3, as DNA: TGTGCCAGCTCAGGGAGCTCCTACAATGAGCAGTTCTTC. The chain joins TRBV18 to TRBJ2-1; weak D call: TRBD2 (5 bases). The CDR3 is made up of 13 amino acids. V was clipped by 5 bases and J by 0 bases, with 5 bases between them. The germline V gene encodes CDR1 KGHSH and CDR2 LQKENI.

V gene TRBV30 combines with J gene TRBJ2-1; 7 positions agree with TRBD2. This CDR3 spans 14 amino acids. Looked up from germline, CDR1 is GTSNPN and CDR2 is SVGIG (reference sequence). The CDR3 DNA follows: TGTGCAGTCGTAGGCGGGAGAACCTACAATGAGCAGTTCTTC. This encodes CAVVGGRTYNEQFF.

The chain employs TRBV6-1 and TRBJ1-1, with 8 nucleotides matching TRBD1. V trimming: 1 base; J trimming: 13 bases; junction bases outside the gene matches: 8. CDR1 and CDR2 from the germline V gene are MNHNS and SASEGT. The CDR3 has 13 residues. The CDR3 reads CASSEGGQARRFF. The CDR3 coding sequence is TGTGCCAGCAGTGAAGGGGGACAGGCGAGACGTTTCTTT.

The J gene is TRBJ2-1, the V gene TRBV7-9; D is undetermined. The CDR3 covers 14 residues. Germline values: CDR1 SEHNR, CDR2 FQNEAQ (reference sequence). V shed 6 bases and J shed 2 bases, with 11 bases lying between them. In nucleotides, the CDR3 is TGTGCCAGCAGTTTGACTGCCCCCTACAATGAGCAGTTCTTC. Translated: CASSLTAPYNEQFF.

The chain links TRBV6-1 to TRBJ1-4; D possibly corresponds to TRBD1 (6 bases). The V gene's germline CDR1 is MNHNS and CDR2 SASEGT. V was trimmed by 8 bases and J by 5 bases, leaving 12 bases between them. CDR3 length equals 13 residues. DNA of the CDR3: TGTGCCAGCGGAAACAGGGACAATGAAAAACTGTTTTTT. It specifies CASGNRDNEKLFF.

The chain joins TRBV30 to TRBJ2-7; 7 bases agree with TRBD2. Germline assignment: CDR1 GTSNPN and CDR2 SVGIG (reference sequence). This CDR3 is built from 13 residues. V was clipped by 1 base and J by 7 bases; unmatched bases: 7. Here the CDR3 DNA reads TGTGCCTGGAGTGAAATGGGGGGGTTTGAGCAGTACTTC. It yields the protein CAWSEMGGFEQYF.

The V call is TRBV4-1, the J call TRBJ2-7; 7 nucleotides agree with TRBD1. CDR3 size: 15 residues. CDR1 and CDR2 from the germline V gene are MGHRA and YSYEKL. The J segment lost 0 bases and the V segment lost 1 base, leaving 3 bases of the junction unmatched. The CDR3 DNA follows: TGCGCCAGCAGCCAAGGACAGGGACCCTCCTACGAGCAGTACTTC. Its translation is CASSQGQGPSYEQYF.

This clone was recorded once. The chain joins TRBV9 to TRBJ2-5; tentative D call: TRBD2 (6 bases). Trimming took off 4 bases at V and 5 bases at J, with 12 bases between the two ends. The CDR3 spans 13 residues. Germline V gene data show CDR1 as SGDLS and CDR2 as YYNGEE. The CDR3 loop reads CASSTGTLETQYF. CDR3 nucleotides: TGTGCCAGCAGCACCGGGACTCTGGAGACCCAGTACTTC.

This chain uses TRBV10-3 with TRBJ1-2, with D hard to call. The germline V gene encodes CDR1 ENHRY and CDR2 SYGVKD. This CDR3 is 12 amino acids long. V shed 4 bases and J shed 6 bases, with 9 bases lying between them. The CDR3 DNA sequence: TGTGCCATCAGTGGTCAGAGCGATGGCTACACCTTC. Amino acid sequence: CAISGQSDGYTF.

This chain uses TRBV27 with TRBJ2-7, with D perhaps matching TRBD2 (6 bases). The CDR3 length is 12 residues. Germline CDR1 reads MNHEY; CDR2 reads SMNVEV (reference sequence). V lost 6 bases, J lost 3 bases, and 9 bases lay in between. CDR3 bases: TGTGCCAGCAGGGGTAGCGGCTACGAGCAGTACTTC. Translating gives CASRGSGYEQYF.

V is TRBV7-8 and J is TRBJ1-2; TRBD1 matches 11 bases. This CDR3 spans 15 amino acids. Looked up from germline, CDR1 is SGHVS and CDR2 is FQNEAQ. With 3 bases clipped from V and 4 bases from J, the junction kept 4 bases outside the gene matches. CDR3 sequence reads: CASSFSGTGGYGYTF. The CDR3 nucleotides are TGTGCCAGCAGCTTCAGCGGGACAGGGGGCTATGGCTACACCTTC.

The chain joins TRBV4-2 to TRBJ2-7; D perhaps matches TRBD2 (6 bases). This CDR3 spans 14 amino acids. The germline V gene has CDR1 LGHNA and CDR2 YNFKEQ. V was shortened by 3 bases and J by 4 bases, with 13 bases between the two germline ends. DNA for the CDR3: TGTGCCAGCAGCCAGGGGACGGGGGAGTACGAGCAGTACTTC. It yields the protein CASSQGTGEYEQYF.

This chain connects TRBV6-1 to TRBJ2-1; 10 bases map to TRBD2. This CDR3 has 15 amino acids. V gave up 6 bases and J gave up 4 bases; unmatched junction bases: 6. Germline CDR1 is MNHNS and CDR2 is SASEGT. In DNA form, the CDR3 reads TGTGCCAGCAGCTGGACTAGCGGAGAGTACAATGAGCAGTTCTTC. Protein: CASSWTSGEYNEQFF.

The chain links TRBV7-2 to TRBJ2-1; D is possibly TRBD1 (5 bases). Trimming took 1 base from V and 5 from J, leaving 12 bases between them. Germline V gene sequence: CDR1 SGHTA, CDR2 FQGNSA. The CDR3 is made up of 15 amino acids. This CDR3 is CASSLVVSGHNEQFF. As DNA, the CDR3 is TGTGCCAGCAGCTTAGTGGTCTCAGGGCACAATGAGCAGTTCTTC.

CDR3 nucleotides: TGTGCCAGCAGCTTCCGGTACTCCTACGAGCAGTACTTC. This sequence encodes CASSFRYSYEQYF. The rearrangement joins TRBV5-4 to TRBJ2-7; D unclear. The germline gives CDR1 SGHNT, CDR2 YYREEE (reference sequence). Trimming cost V 2 bases and J 0 bases, with 6 bases left between them. This CDR3 region has 13 residues.

The CDR3 nucleotides read TGTGCCAGCAGCAGGGGCGGGGGAACATACGAGCAGTACTTC. Translation: CASSRGGGTYEQYF. The genes are TRBV5-5 and TRBJ2-7; 7 bases are a match to TRBD2. This CDR3 has 14 amino acids. Per germline, CDR1 SGHKS and CDR2 YYEKEE (reference sequence). The ends lost 4 bases at V and 4 bases at J; junction bases unmatched: 8.

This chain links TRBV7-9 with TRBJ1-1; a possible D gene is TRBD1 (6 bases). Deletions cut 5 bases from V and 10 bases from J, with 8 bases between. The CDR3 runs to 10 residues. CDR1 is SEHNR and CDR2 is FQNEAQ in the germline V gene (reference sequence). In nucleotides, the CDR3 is TGTGCCAGCAGCGAGGGGGTAGCTTTCTTT. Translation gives CASSEGVAFF.

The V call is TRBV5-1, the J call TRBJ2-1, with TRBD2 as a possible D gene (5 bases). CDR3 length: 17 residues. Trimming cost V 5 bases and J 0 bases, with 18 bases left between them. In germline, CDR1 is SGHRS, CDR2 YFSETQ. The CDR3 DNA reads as TGCGCCAGCAGGACGGGGTCCATTTCGAGCTCCTACAATGAGCAGTTCTTC. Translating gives CASRTGSISSSYNEQFF.

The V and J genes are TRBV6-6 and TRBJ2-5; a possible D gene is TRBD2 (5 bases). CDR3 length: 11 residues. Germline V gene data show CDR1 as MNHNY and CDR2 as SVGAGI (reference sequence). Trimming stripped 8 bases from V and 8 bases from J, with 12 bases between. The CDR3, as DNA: TGTGCCAGCCGAGCCCGGGAAACCCAGTACTTC. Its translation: CASRARETQYF.

The CDR3 spells CACAYSIGQPQHF. DNA of the CDR3: TGTGCCTGCGCTTACAGTATCGGTCAGCCCCAGCATTTT. The rearrangement links TRBV30 to TRBJ1-5; D remains unclear. The CDR3 contains 13 residues. Trimming removed 6 bases from V and 6 bases from J, with 15 bases in between. Germline V gene data show CDR1 as GTSNPN and CDR2 as SVGIG (reference sequence).

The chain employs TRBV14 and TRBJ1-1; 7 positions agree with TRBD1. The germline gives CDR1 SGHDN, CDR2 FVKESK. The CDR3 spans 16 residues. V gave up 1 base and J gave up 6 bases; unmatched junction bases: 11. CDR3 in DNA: TGTGCCAGCAGCCAAGGATCGTCCCAAGGACAGGCTGAAGCTTTCTTT. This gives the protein CASSQGSSQGQAEAFF.